These 28 T cell receptor beta chains were sequenced from one sample in a study of shared clonotypes between healthy human individuals. Only in-frame clones appear in the TCRdb table, and some are missing; sequencing was by immunoSEQ multiplex PCR. The table shows around 2,000,000 clones, with about 95% occurring only once. CD45RO-negative CD8 cells positively selected for CCR7 made up the naive population, which excluded terminally differentiated effector memory CD45RA+ cells. The sequencing input was naive CD8+ T cells sorted from blood. Receptor source: a man younger than 30 in good health.

The rearrangement uses TRBV2 and TRBJ2-7; no clear D gene. The V end lost 1 base, the J end lost 2 bases, and 12 bases lay between the germline ends. Germline loops: CDR1 SNHLY, CDR2 FYNNEI. The CDR3 runs 15 residues. CDR3 amino acids: CASSEGATQPYEQYF. DNA for the CDR3: TGTGCCAGCAGTGAAGGGGCTACCCAGCCCTACGAGCAGTACTTC. Drawing the rest from reference TRBV2 and TRBJ2-7, the complete variable domain is EPEVTQTPSHQVTQMGQEVILRCVPISNHLYFYWYRQILGQKVEFLVSFYNNEISEKSEIFDDQFSVERPDGSNFTLKIRSTKLEDSAMYFCASSEGATQPYEQYFGPGTRLTVT.

The CDR3 loop reads CASSSTPSGGHTDTQYF. The CDR3 coding sequence is TGTGCCAGCAGCTCCACCCCTAGCGGGGGGCACACAGATACGCAGTATTTT. The genes are TRBV9 and TRBJ2-3; 11 bases match TRBD2. Trimming cost V 4 bases and J 2 bases; bases outside gene matches: 9. This CDR3 spans 17 amino acids. The V gene's germline CDR1 is SGDLS and CDR2 YYNGEE.

This chain links TRBV6-1 with TRBJ1-6, with 7 bases that match TRBD1. Germline values: CDR1 MNHNS, CDR2 SASEGT. CDR3 length: 16 residues. J lost 10 bases, V lost 2 bases, and 11 bases had no gene match. DNA for the CDR3: TGTGCCAGCAGTGAATACAGGGGCGCAGGAGGATCACCCCTCCACTTT. It codes for CASSEYRGAGGSPLHF.

On this clone: Other DNA sequences from this sample encode an identical CDR3 as well. The chain employs TRBV27 and TRBJ2-7; 7 nucleotides line up with TRBD1. Germline V gene data show CDR1 as MNHEY and CDR2 as SMNVEV (reference sequence). The ends lost 3 bases at V and 6 bases at J; junction bases unmatched: 5. The CDR3 spans 13 residues. CDR3 loop: CASSLTGYGEQYF. CDR3 DNA sequence: TGTGCCAGCAGTTTGACAGGGTATGGCGAGCAGTACTTC.

The V call is TRBV6-5, the J call TRBJ1-1; 7 nucleotides agree with TRBD1. Germline V CDR1 and CDR2: MNHEY, SVGAGI. The CDR3 totals 13 residues. With 3 bases clipped from V and 8 bases from J, the junction kept 6 bases outside the gene matches. The CDR3 protein is CASSYRDSSEAFF. DNA for the CDR3: TGTGCCAGCAGTTATCGGGACAGTAGCGAAGCTTTCTTT.

The chain links TRBV21-1 to TRBJ1-6. TRBV21-1 has pseudogene status. This CDR3 has 14 residues. The CDR3, as DNA: TGTGCCAGCAGCAAAGGAGACTATAATTCACCCCTCCACTTT. Residues: CASSKGDYNSPLHF.

About this clone: Other DNA variants within this sample encode the same CDR3. J is TRBJ2-3 and V is TRBV30; D may match TRBD1 or TRBD2 (6 bases each). Looked up from germline, CDR1 is GTSNPN and CDR2 is SVGIG (reference sequence). The ends were cut back, 0 bases at V and 0 bases at J, with 10 bases in the middle. The CDR3 totals 15 residues. The CDR3: CAWSVGGGSTDTQYF. Written as DNA, the CDR3 is TGTGCCTGGAGTGTAGGAGGGGGTAGCACAGATACGCAGTATTTT.

V usage is TRBV6-6 and J usage is TRBJ2-1; 9 bases fit TRBD2. The germline V gene has CDR1 MNHNY and CDR2 SVGAGI (reference sequence). The V and J ends lost 8 bases and 4 bases, in that order; junction bases with no gene match: 3. CDR3 length equals 13 residues. Here the CDR3 DNA reads TGTGCCAGCTGGACTAGCGAATACAATGAGCAGTTCTTC. Protein product: CASWTSEYNEQFF.

V gene TRBV19 combines with J gene TRBJ2-5; TRBD2 matches 7 bases. V shed 3 bases and J 5 bases; nucleotides not matched to a gene: 6. The CDR3 is made up of 14 amino acids. Germline-derived CDR1 and CDR2 are LNHDA and SQIVND (reference sequence). CDR3 nucleotides: TGTGCCAGTAGTATGACGGGAGGTGGGGAGACCCAGTACTTC. Amino acid sequence: CASSMTGGGETQYF.

This chain connects TRBV7-9 to TRBJ2-1; D may be TRBD1 (5 bases). Trimming left V 0 bases short and J 3 bases short, with 9 bases between. CDR1 SEHNR and CDR2 FQNEAQ come from the germline V gene (reference sequence). There are 15 residues in the CDR3. The CDR3 protein is CASSLAGLIYNEQFF. The CDR3, as DNA: TGTGCCAGCAGCTTAGCGGGGCTGATCTACAATGAGCAGTTCTTC.

This clone was observed once. This chain links TRBV28 with TRBJ2-3; no reliable D call. The CDR3 length is 13 residues. The V gene's germline CDR1 is MDHEN and CDR2 SYDVKM. V lost 4 bases and J 4 bases, leaving 9 bases between the germline ends. The DNA of the CDR3 is TGTGCCAGCAGTTCCTTAGAGGCAGATACGCAGTATTTT. Its translation is CASSSLEADTQYF.

To note about this clone: This sample includes further DNA sequences coding for the same CDR3. This chain's CDR3 is CASSYSGDSYEQYF. Here the CDR3 DNA reads TGTGCCAGCAGTTACTCCGGGGACAGCTACGAGCAGTACTTC. This chain links TRBV6-6 with TRBJ2-7; 7 nucleotides align to TRBD1. Germline values: CDR1 MNHNY, CDR2 SVGAGI (reference sequence). The V gene end was trimmed by 0 bases and the J gene end by 3 bases; junction bases not matched to a gene: 2. This CDR3 is 14 amino acids long.

This clone has a handful of counts. This sequence joins TRBV6-5 and TRBJ2-7; D is unclear. With 6 bases removed from V and 2 bases from J, the gap between germline ends came to 8 bases. The length of the CDR3 is 12 residues. Germline V CDR1 and CDR2: MNHEY, SVGAGI. In DNA, the CDR3 is TGTGCCAGCAGATCTCAAGCCTACGAGCAGTACTTC. It yields the protein CASRSQAYEQYF.

The chain links TRBV6-1 to TRBJ1-3; no reliable D call. Looked up from germline, CDR1 is MNHNS and CDR2 is SASEGT. The length of the CDR3 is 15 residues. V gave up 1 base and J gave up 0 bases, with 7 bases separating them. CDR3 coding DNA: TGTGCCAGCAGTGAAGACTTCACCTCTGGAAACACCATATATTTT. The encoded protein is CASSEDFTSGNTIYF.

The chain employs TRBV6-1 and TRBJ1-5, with no clear D. The CDR3 covers 13 residues. Germline assignment: CDR1 MNHNS and CDR2 SASEGT. With 1 base removed from V and 7 bases from J, the gap between germline ends came to 8 bases. The CDR3: CASSEDAGQPQHF. The CDR3 coding sequence is TGTGCCAGCAGTGAAGACGCGGGGCAGCCCCAGCATTTT.

Remarks on this clone: Additional DNA sequences in this sample encode the identical CDR3. The rearrangement joins TRBV27 to TRBJ1-1; D is perhaps TRBD1 (5 bases). The V end lost 3 bases, the J end lost 0 bases, and 14 bases lay between the germline ends. Germline CDR1 reads MNHEY; CDR2 reads SMNVEV (reference sequence). The CDR3 is made up of 16 amino acids. CDR3 in DNA: TGTGCCAGCAGTTTGGGACCAGGTGCTATGAACACTGAAGCTTTCTTT. This translates into CASSLGPGAMNTEAFF.

This sequence joins TRBV19 and TRBJ2-2; 7 positions agree with TRBD2. This CDR3 has 16 residues. CDR1 is LNHDA and CDR2 is SQIVND in the germline V gene (reference sequence). V lost 2 bases and J lost 1; bases outside the gene matches: 4. This CDR3 is CASSIWEGLNTGELFF. DNA for the CDR3: TGTGCCAGTAGTATATGGGAGGGGCTGAACACCGGGGAGCTGTTTTTT.

The J gene is TRBJ2-1, the V gene TRBV6-5; 8 bases match TRBD1. CDR3 length: 14 amino acids. Germline CDR1 reads MNHEY; CDR2 reads SVGAGI. The V gene end was trimmed by 4 bases and the J gene end by 7 bases; junction bases not matched to a gene: 6. The CDR3 DNA follows: TGTGCCAGCAGTTCCACAGGGGGTTTTAATGAGCAGTTCTTC. Translating gives CASSSTGGFNEQFF.

This chain joins TRBV4-1 and TRBJ1-4; D is undetermined. This CDR3 is built from 15 residues. Germline CDR1 reads MGHRA; CDR2 reads YSYEKL. Trimming removed 1 base at V and 6 bases at J, with 12 bases between. The CDR3 reads CASSQGWGEYEKLFF. The CDR3 DNA reads as TGCGCCAGCAGCCAAGGATGGGGAGAGTATGAAAAACTGTTTTTT.

A single count supports this clone. The genes are TRBV5-1 and TRBJ2-1; no clear D. Germline CDR1 reads SGHRS; CDR2 reads YFSETQ. Trimming left V 2 bases short and J 0 bases short, with 9 bases between. The CDR3 runs to 15 residues. The CDR3 spells CASSFNALSYNEQFF. The CDR3 coding sequence is TGCGCCAGCAGCTTCAACGCCCTCTCCTACAATGAGCAGTTCTTC.

CDR3 sequence reads: CASSERWSEVQETQYF. The CDR3 DNA reads as TGTGCCAGCAGTGAAAGGTGGTCAGAAGTCCAAGAGACCCAGTACTTC. The chain recombines TRBV25-1 with TRBJ2-5, with D unresolved. CDR1 and CDR2 (germline): MGHDK, SYGVNS. CDR3 length: 16 amino acids. Between the trimmed V and J ends, which lost 2 bases and 1 base, there was a span of 14 bases.

The chain couples TRBV9 to TRBJ2-1, with 11 positions matching TRBD2. The CDR3 totals 17 residues. The V gene's germline CDR1 is SGDLS and CDR2 YYNGEE. V shed 0 bases and J 8 bases; nucleotides not matched to a gene: 10. The CDR3: CASSVGWLAGGRDEQFF. DNA of the CDR3: TGTGCCAGCAGCGTAGGTTGGTTAGCGGGAGGGAGGGATGAGCAGTTCTTC.

The chain joins TRBV7-6 to TRBJ2-5, with D maybe TRBD1 (5 bases). Trimming removed 1 base from V and 1 base from J, with 7 bases in between. This CDR3 has 14 amino acids. The germline V gene encodes CDR1 SGHVS and CDR2 FNYEAQ. CDR3 sequence reads: CASSLEQGQETQYF. The CDR3 DNA reads as TGTGCCAGCAGCTTAGAGCAGGGCCAAGAGACCCAGTACTTC.

The chain links TRBV28 to TRBJ2-5, with 7 bases aligning to TRBD1. In germline, CDR1 is MDHEN, CDR2 SYDVKM. V shed 5 bases and J 5 bases; nucleotides not matched to a gene: 5. The CDR3 loop spans 13 amino acids. CDR3 in amino acids: CASSLGGSETQYF. CDR3 nucleotide sequence: TGTGCCAGCAGTCTAGGGGGCTCGGAGACCCAGTACTTC. Complete variable domain (other parts from reference TRBV28 and TRBJ2-5): DVKVTQSSRYLVKRTGEKVFLECVQDMDHENMFWYRQDPGLGLRLIYFSYDVKMKEKGDIPEGYSVSREKKERFSLILESASTNQTSMYLCASSLGGSETQYFGPGTRLLVL.

A single count supports this clone. This chain connects TRBV27 to TRBJ2-5; 11 bases are a match to TRBD1. Trimming took 6 bases from V and 4 from J; bases not matched to a gene: 10. This CDR3 contains 16 residues. Per germline, CDR1 MNHEY and CDR2 SMNVEV (reference sequence). The CDR3 region has the DNA TGTGCCAGCAGCCACCGGGACAGGGGGATCCGAGAGACCCAGTACTTC. Translated: CASSHRDRGIRETQYF.

The chain uses TRBV5-6 and TRBJ1-1; 8 bases are shared with TRBD1. Germline V gene data show CDR1 as SGHDT and CDR2 as YYEEEE. V trimming: 4 bases; J trimming: 1 base; junction bases outside the gene matches: 6. The CDR3 has 15 amino acids. CDR3 loop: CASSPGQGENTEAFF. CDR3 coding DNA: TGTGCCAGCAGCCCCGGACAGGGCGAGAACACTGAAGCTTTCTTT.

Here the CDR3 DNA reads TGTGCCAGCAGTTTATGGGGCGGGGGTGAGACCCAGTACTTC. Its translation: CASSLWGGGETQYF. The chain recombines TRBV28 with TRBJ2-5, with 7 positions matching TRBD2. The CDR3 is 14 amino acids. Germline trimming cut 0 bases from V and 5 bases from J; bases unmatched to any gene: 3. CDR1 and CDR2 (germline): MDHEN, SYDVKM.

The chain has TRBV30 and TRBJ1-2; TRBD1 is a possible D gene (5 bases). The ends were cut back, 3 bases at V and 6 bases at J, with 8 bases in the middle. Looked up from germline, CDR1 is GTSNPN and CDR2 is SVGIG (reference sequence). This CDR3 spans 11 amino acids. CDR3 residues: CAWRAGHGYTF. The DNA for the CDR3 is TGTGCCTGGAGAGCGGGGCATGGCTACACCTTC.